The 32 T cell receptor beta chains listed next were all sequenced from one sample in a study of CD8 T cells in Susac syndrome. An input of about 0.5 to 1 ug of RNA was subjected to reverse transcription using random hexamers. TCRdb re-analysed the immunoSEQ multiplex PCR reads in MiXCR, keeping a single row per CDR3 protein. The sample carries some 300,000 distinct CDR3 sequences, about 89% recorded once. Specimen: CD8+ T cells from PBMCs. Receptors were obtained from a human donor with multiple sclerosis.

This clonotype is a singleton in its sample. The chain joins TRBV7-2 to TRBJ2-1; TRBD1 agrees at 7 bases. Germline CDR1 SGHTA, CDR2 FQGNSA. J was trimmed by 2 bases and V by 3 bases; bases with no gene match: 7. CDR3 length: 16 residues. The CDR3 region is CASSFPQGSPYNEQFF. In nucleotides, the CDR3 is TGTGCCAGCAGCTTCCCACAGGGGTCCCCCTACAATGAGCAGTTCTTC. The variable domain in full, with the rest retrieved from reference TRBV7-2 and TRBJ2-1, is GAGVSQSPSNKVTEKGKDVELRCDPISGHTALYWYRQSLGQGLEFLIYFQGNSAPDKSGLPSDRFSAERTGGSVSTLTIQRTQQEDSAVYLCASSFPQGSPYNEQFFGPGTRLTVL.

The chain couples TRBV29-1 to TRBJ2-1, with 12 bases identical to TRBD2. Germline lookup yields CDR1 SQVTM and CDR2 ANQGSEA. The length of the CDR3 is 17 residues. Trimming cost V 1 base and J 8 bases; bases outside gene matches: 12. In DNA form, the CDR3 reads TGCAGCGTTGAAGGATGGACTAGCGGGGACCTACGCCATGAGCAGTTCTTC. It yields the protein CSVEGWTSGDLRHEQFF.

This clonotype was detected only once. The chain recombines TRBV28 with TRBJ2-5, with D tentatively TRBD2 (5 bases). Trimming removed 3 bases from V and 1 base from J, with 12 bases in between. The CDR3 length is 15 residues. Germline loops: CDR1 MDHEN, CDR2 SYDVKM. As DNA, the CDR3 is TGTGCCAGCAGTTTTAACGGGGATAGCCAAGAGACCCAGTACTTC. Amino acids: CASSFNGDSQETQYF.

The chain uses TRBV4-1 and TRBJ1-2; TRBD1 is a possible D gene (5 bases). Trimming shortened V by 3 bases and J by 6 bases, and 11 bases separated the two germline ends. This CDR3 contains 13 residues. Germline-derived CDR1 and CDR2 are MGHRA and YSYEKL. This chain's CDR3 is CASSHEGNHGYTF. The CDR3, as DNA: TGCGCCAGCAGCCACGAGGGGAACCATGGCTACACCTTC.

This sequence joins TRBV29-1 and TRBJ2-1, with 8 nucleotides matching TRBD2. The CDR3 spans 17 residues. The trim removed 4 bases at V and 8 bases at J, leaving 19 bases unmatched. In germline, CDR1 is SQVTM, CDR2 ANQGSEA. CDR3 protein: CSVGGHSFVGRAYEQFF. The CDR3 DNA is TGCAGCGTTGGAGGACATTCCTTCGTCGGGAGGGCCTATGAGCAGTTCTTC.

This sequence joins TRBV20-1 and TRBJ2-2, with D hard to call. This CDR3 is 13 amino acids long. Trimming stripped 1 base from V and 3 bases from J, with 6 bases between. CDR1 and CDR2 (germline): DFQATT, SNEGSKA (reference sequence). The CDR3 loop reads CSARGLHTGELFF. CDR3 in DNA: TGCAGTGCTAGAGGACTGCACACCGGGGAGCTGTTTTTT.

V gene TRBV20-1 combines with J gene TRBJ1-6; 9 nucleotides agree with TRBD1. Germline V gives CDR1 DFQATT, CDR2 SNEGSKA (reference sequence). V was pared by 2 bases and J by 3 bases, with 11 bases of the junction left unmatched. The CDR3 runs to 18 residues. For the CDR3, the DNA is TGCAGTGCTAGACCCGACAGGGGGATTTTACTCTATAATTCACCCCTCCACTTT. It is translated as CSARPDRGILLYNSPLHF.

This clonotype was detected once. The chain uses TRBV12-3 or TRBV12-4 and TRBJ2-1; possibly TRBD2 for D (6 bases). The V gene lost 1 base and the J gene lost 5 bases, with 15 bases spanning the gap. The CDR3 loop spans 16 amino acids. The CDR3 coding sequence is TGTGCCAGCAGTTTAGATGGGAGGATGGGGCACAATGAGCAGTTCTTC. Encoded protein: CASSLDGRMGHNEQFF.

The V call is TRBV11-2, the J call TRBJ2-7, with D unclear. With 4 bases removed from V and 0 bases from J, the gap between germline ends came to 13 bases. The CDR3 has 15 amino acids. Looked up from germline, CDR1 is SGHAT and CDR2 is FQNNGV. This CDR3 reads CASSSLSVISYEQYF. CDR3 nucleotide sequence: TGTGCCAGCAGCTCCCTCTCCGTTATCTCCTACGAGCAGTACTTC.

The chain carries TRBV7-9 and TRBJ2-3, with 7 bases identical to TRBD2. Germline V gene lookup returns CDR1 SEHNR and CDR2 FQNEAQ (reference sequence). The ends lost 11 bases at V and 2 bases at J; junction bases unmatched: 19. This CDR3 spans 17 amino acids. The CDR3 sequence: CASKGFGTTRFTDTQYF. The CDR3 DNA reads as TGTGCCTCTAAGGGGTTCGGGACTACCAGGTTCACAGATACGCAGTATTTT.

This clonotype has a handful of counts. The chain couples TRBV29-1 to TRBJ2-7; the D gene could be TRBD1 or TRBD2 (5 bases each). The germline gives CDR1 SQVTM, CDR2 ANQGSEA. Trimming removed 4 bases at V and 3 bases at J, with 16 bases between. This CDR3 is built from 14 residues. The CDR3 region has the DNA TGCAGCGTTGTATATGTGGGGGTAAACTACGAGCAGTACTTC. Protein product: CSVVYVGVNYEQYF.

This sequence joins TRBV18 and TRBJ2-5; D possibly corresponds to TRBD1 (6 bases). In germline, CDR1 is KGHSH, CDR2 LQKENI. Trimming stripped 0 bases from V and 2 bases from J, with 13 bases between. The CDR3 is 16 amino acids. The CDR3 sequence: CASSPPEGRGQETQYF. The CDR3 DNA reads TGTGCCAGCTCACCACCCGAGGGCAGGGGACAAGAGACCCAGTACTTC.

The chain employs TRBV2 and TRBJ2-2, with D tentatively TRBD2 (6 bases). Trimming pared 3 bases from V and 6 bases from J, leaving 17 bases between. The CDR3 spans 16 residues. CDR1 and CDR2 (germline): SNHLY, FYNNEI. The CDR3 coding sequence is TGTGCCAGCAGTGATTCTGTCGGCGGGGTAGCCGGGGAGCTGTTTTTT. Amino acid sequence: CASSDSVGGVAGELFF. The complete variable domain, with remaining parts taken from reference TRBV2 and TRBJ2-2, reads EPEVTQTPSHQVTQMGQEVILRCVPISNHLYFYWYRQILGQKVEFLVSFYNNEISEKSEIFDDQFSVERPDGSNFTLKIRSTKLEDSAMYFCASSDSVGGVAGELFFGEGSRLTVL.

The chain uses TRBV5-8 and TRBJ2-2, with 13 bases lining up with TRBD2. The CDR3 covers 17 residues. V lost 4 bases and J lost 0; bases outside the gene matches: 3. Germline CDR1 reads SGHTS; CDR2 reads YDEGEE. In DNA form, the CDR3 reads TGTGCCAGCAGCGGGGGACTAGCGGGGCCGAACACCGGGGAGCTGTTTTTT. It encodes CASSGGLAGPNTGELFF.

This rearrangement joins TRBV2 to TRBJ2-7; perhaps TRBD1 as D (5 bases). V was clipped by 2 bases and J by 2 bases, with 13 bases between them. Germline assignment: CDR1 SNHLY and CDR2 FYNNEI. The CDR3 has 15 residues. The CDR3 is CASSEPAGMTYEQYF. The CDR3 DNA is TGTGCCAGCAGTGAACCGGCAGGGATGACCTACGAGCAGTACTTC.

The V gene is TRBV2, the J gene TRBJ2-1; D call uncertain. The germline V and J ends were trimmed by 7 bases and 2 bases, with 15 bases remaining between them. There are 15 residues in the CDR3. Germline V gene sequence: CDR1 SNHLY, CDR2 FYNNEI. The CDR3 sequence is CASTPGATTYNEQFF. Written as DNA, the CDR3 is TGTGCCAGCACGCCCGGAGCCACTACCTACAATGAGCAGTTCTTC. The complete variable domain, with remaining parts taken from reference TRBV2 and TRBJ2-1, reads EPEVTQTPSHQVTQMGQEVILRCVPISNHLYFYWYRQILGQKVEFLVSFYNNEISEKSEIFDDQFSVERPDGSNFTLKIRSTKLEDSAMYFCASTPGATTYNEQFFGPGTRLTVL.

This clonotype appeared a single time. V and J are TRBV7-2 and TRBJ1-1, with D unresolved. CDR1 SGHTA and CDR2 FQGNSA come from the germline V gene. CDR3 length equals 14 residues. V was pared by 1 base and J by 5 bases, with 11 bases between. CDR3: CASSLVTDGTEAFF. CDR3 DNA: TGTGCCAGCAGCTTAGTAACAGATGGGACTGAAGCTTTCTTT.

This clonotype was found once. The chain couples TRBV4-1 to TRBJ1-2, with 7 bases that match TRBD1. Trimming took 2 bases from V and 2 from J; bases not matched to a gene: 2. The CDR3 consists of 14 residues. The germline V gene encodes CDR1 MGHRA and CDR2 YSYEKL. CDR3 DNA sequence: TGCGCCAGCAGCCAACAGACAGGGAACTATGGCTACACCTTC. Translated: CASSQQTGNYGYTF.

This sequence joins TRBV19 and TRBJ2-1; D ambiguous. The V gene's germline CDR1 is LNHDA and CDR2 SQIVND (reference sequence). Deletions cut 6 bases from V and 0 bases from J, with 9 bases between. This CDR3 is 14 amino acids long. This CDR3 reads CASSPVGSYNEQFF. The CDR3 DNA reads as TGTGCCAGTAGCCCCGTAGGCTCCTACAATGAGCAGTTCTTC.

This sequence joins TRBV3-1 and TRBJ2-1, with D hard to call. Germline V gene sequence: CDR1 LGHDT, CDR2 YNNKEL (reference sequence). V shed 0 bases and J shed 4 bases, with 4 bases lying between them. The CDR3 length is 13 residues. CDR3 nucleotide sequence: TGTGCCAGCAGCCAAGAGCCATACAATGAGCAGTTCTTC. This gives the protein CASSQEPYNEQFF.

The rearrangement uses TRBV5-1 and TRBJ2-1; 11 bases agree with TRBD2. Germline V gives CDR1 SGHRS, CDR2 YFSETQ. V shed 1 base, J shed 4 bases, and the junction held 7 bases outside the gene matches. This CDR3 is 17 amino acids long. CDR3: CASSLLLAGGVYNEQFF. The CDR3 DNA sequence: TGCGCCAGCAGCTTGCTCTTAGCGGGAGGGGTATACAATGAGCAGTTCTTC.

The rearrangement links TRBV15 to TRBJ2-2; 8 bases agree with TRBD2. CDR3 length equals 15 residues. The J segment lost 3 bases and the V segment lost 9 bases, leaving 9 bases of the junction unmatched. From germline, CDR1 is LNHNV and CDR2 YYDKDF (reference sequence). CDR3 in amino acids: CATTPGGRDTGELFF. For the CDR3, the DNA is TGTGCCACGACGCCGGGGGGGCGGGACACCGGGGAGCTGTTTTTT.

The rearrangement links TRBV27 to TRBJ2-7; D assignment may be TRBD1 or TRBD2 (5 bases each). The V end lost 5 bases, the J end lost 5 bases, and 19 bases lay between the germline ends. Germline V lookup: CDR1 MNHEY, CDR2 SMNVEV (reference sequence). CDR3 size: 15 residues. The DNA for the CDR3 is TGTGCCAGCAGTCAGCCCGGGACGGAGCTAGACGAGCAGTACTTC. It codes for CASSQPGTELDEQYF.

V gene TRBV25-1 combines with J gene TRBJ2-2, with 8 bases that match TRBD1. J lost 3 bases, V lost 6 bases, and 6 bases had no gene match. CDR1 and CDR2 (germline): MGHDK, SYGVNS. The CDR3 consists of 15 residues. The CDR3 DNA sequence: TGTGCCAGCAGCCACAGGGGGGTATACACCGGGGAGCTGTTTTTT. Residues: CASSHRGVYTGELFF.

This CDR3 reads CASSPGVGPSSYEQYF. Written as DNA, the CDR3 is TGTGCCAGCAGCCCAGGGGTAGGGCCCTCAAGCTACGAGCAGTACTTC. The chain has TRBV6-2 or TRBV6-3 and TRBJ2-7; D might be TRBD1 (6 bases). This CDR3 has 16 amino acids. Germline CDR1 reads MNHEY; CDR2 reads SVGEGT. Trimming took off 6 bases at V and 3 bases at J, with 21 bases between the two ends.

The gene calls are TRBV20-1 and TRBJ2-1; 7 bases line up with TRBD2. The trim removed 0 bases at V and 4 bases at J, leaving 27 bases unmatched. Germline CDR1 reads DFQATT; CDR2 reads SNEGSKA (reference sequence). The length of the CDR3 is 22 residues. The CDR3 sequence: CSARDWERPTEIASGAYNEQFF. CDR3 coding DNA: TGCAGTGCTAGAGATTGGGAGCGACCCACAGAGATAGCTAGCGGAGCTTACAATGAGCAGTTCTTC.

The rearrangement uses TRBV27 and TRBJ2-3; a possible D gene is TRBD2 (5 bases). Germline lookup yields CDR1 MNHEY and CDR2 SMNVEV (reference sequence). This CDR3 is built from 15 residues. V was shortened by 3 bases and J by 2 bases, with 12 bases between the two germline ends. The CDR3 protein is CASSFSDYFTDTQYF. As DNA, the CDR3 is TGTGCCAGCAGTTTTAGCGACTACTTCACAGATACGCAGTATTTT.

This clonotype has a handful of counts. V usage is TRBV4-1 and J usage is TRBJ2-1; 8 bases align to TRBD2. CDR1 MGHRA and CDR2 YSYEKL come from the germline V gene. The V and J ends lost 6 bases and 7 bases, in that order; junction bases with no gene match: 8. The CDR3 spans 14 residues. The chain's CDR3 is CASSHVSGINEQFF. CDR3 nucleotide sequence: TGCGCCAGCAGTCACGTTAGCGGGATTAATGAGCAGTTCTTC.

This clonotype has only a few counts. The rearrangement links TRBV7-8 to TRBJ2-2; tentatively, D is TRBD1 or TRBD2 (5 bases each). The germline gives CDR1 SGHVS, CDR2 FQNEAQ. The CDR3 has 17 amino acids. Trimming left V 0 bases short and J 0 bases short, with 11 bases between. CDR3 sequence (DNA): TGTGCCAGCAGCTTAGCGCCGGGACCGACGAACACCGGGGAGCTGTTTTTT. It specifies CASSLAPGPTNTGELFF.

This rearrangement joins TRBV6-5 to TRBJ2-2; D call uncertain. Germline CDR1 reads MNHEY; CDR2 reads SVGAGI. This CDR3 has 14 residues. Trimming took off 2 bases at V and 3 bases at J, with 7 bases between the two ends. The CDR3 nucleotides read TGTGCCAGCAGTTACATATCTGACACCGGGGAGCTGTTTTTT. Translating it yields CASSYISDTGELFF.

The V gene is TRBV5-4, the J gene TRBJ2-3, with D hard to call. The CDR3 runs 13 residues. CDR1 is SGHNT and CDR2 is YYREEE in the germline V gene (reference sequence). Trimming removed 2 bases from V and 4 bases from J, with 8 bases in between. The CDR3 region is CASSFIVADTQYF. Written as DNA, the CDR3 is TGTGCCAGCAGCTTTATCGTGGCAGATACGCAGTATTTT. The full variable domain, in which reference TRBV5-4 and TRBJ2-3 provide the parts outside the CDR3, is ETGVTQSPTHLIKTRGQQVTLRCSSQSGHNTVSWYQQALGQGPQFIFQYYREEENGRGNFPPRFSGLQFPNYSSELNVNALELDDSALYLCASSFIVADTQYFGPGTRLTVL.

The chain recombines TRBV7-9 with TRBJ1-2; D not resolved. This CDR3 is built from 15 residues. Germline V gene lookup returns CDR1 SEHNR and CDR2 FQNEAQ (reference sequence). The ends were cut back, 1 base at V and 2 bases at J, with 11 bases in the middle. The CDR3 region has the DNA TGTGCCAGCAGCTTAGTACTGGAAATCAACTATGGCTACACCTTC. This gives the protein CASSLVLEINYGYTF.